The 3 T cell receptor beta chains given below trace back to one sample, sequenced in a study of blood T cell repertoires in COVID-19. Sequencing used immunoSEQ multiplex PCR; TCRdb keeps in-frame clones, though not all of them. The table has about 41,000 clones, more than 65% seen once. The sequencing sample was made of peripheral blood. These receptors were taken from a man older than 75 with acute or convalescent COVID-19.

The rearrangement links TRBV5-5 to TRBJ1-5, with TRBD1 matching 9 bases. Trimming at V came to 4 bases and at J to 0 bases, leaving 11 bases not matched to a gene. Germline loops: CDR1 SGHKS, CDR2 YYEKEE (reference sequence). CDR3 length equals 18 residues. The CDR3 here is CASSQSPGQGYSNQPQHF. CDR3 in DNA: TGTGCCAGCAGCCAGTCCCCGGGACAGGGATATAGCAATCAGCCCCAGCATTTT.

This clone was detected only once. The V gene is TRBV5-5, the J gene TRBJ1-6; D is possibly TRBD1 (5 bases). Looked up from germline, CDR1 is SGHKS and CDR2 is YYEKEE (reference sequence). V was shortened by 4 bases and J by 8 bases, with 16 bases between the two germline ends. CDR3 length: 15 residues. The CDR3 region has the DNA TGTGCCAGCAGCCTGGCGGGGGGTATGGATTCACCCCTCCACTTT. Residues: CASSLAGGMDSPLHF.

The chain has TRBV12-3 or TRBV12-4 and TRBJ2-2; D gene uncertain. The CDR3 loop spans 12 amino acids. Trimming shortened V by 6 bases and J by 2 bases, and 4 bases separated the two germline ends. CDR3 DNA: TGTGCCAGCAGGTATAACACCGGGGAGCTGTTTTTT. It codes for CASRYNTGELFF.